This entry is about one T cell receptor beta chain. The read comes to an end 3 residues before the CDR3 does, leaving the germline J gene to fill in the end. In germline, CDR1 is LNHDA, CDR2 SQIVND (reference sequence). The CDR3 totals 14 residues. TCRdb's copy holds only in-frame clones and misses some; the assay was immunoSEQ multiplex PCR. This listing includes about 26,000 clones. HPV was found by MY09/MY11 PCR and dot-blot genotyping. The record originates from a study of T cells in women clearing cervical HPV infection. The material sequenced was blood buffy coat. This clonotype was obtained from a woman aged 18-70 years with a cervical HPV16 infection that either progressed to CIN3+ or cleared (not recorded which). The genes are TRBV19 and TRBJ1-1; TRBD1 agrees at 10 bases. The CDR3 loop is CASSIQTGGLGAFF. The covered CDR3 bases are TGTGCCAGTAGTATCCAGACAGGGGGCCTGGGA.